This T cell receptor beta chain emerged from a study of cytomegalovirus exposure and HLA in healthy donors. Study information: Researchers previously reported finding roughly 120 million unique TCR beta sequences from some 180 million T cells. Findings of the study overall: Among immune exposure information, only CMV serostatus was available.

The V and J ends lost 5 bases and 5 bases, in that order; junction bases with no gene match: 10. This CDR3 spans 16 amino acids. Germline CDR1 and CDR2: SGHVS and FQNEAQ. Note on this clone: No antigen is known for it.

Use of 60 Vbeta and 13 Jbeta primers characterized the PCR. TCRdb's table, derived via immunoSEQ multiplex PCR, lists solely in-frame clones and lacks some. The sample carries more than 75,000 clones, approximately 74% recorded once. The sample comprised PBMCs. This TCR was recovered from a man aged 40-55 years in good health and CMV-seropositive. This chain joins TRBV7-8 and TRBJ2-1; 9 positions agree with TRBD2. The CDR3 DNA is TGTGCCAGCAGCCGACTTAGCGGGAGAGGTAACAATGAGCAGTTCTTC. This translates into CASSRLSGRGNNEQFF.